The 28 T cell receptor beta chains presented below share a single source sample, sequenced in a study of T cell repertoires in cytomegalovirus infection. These receptors' targets are unknown. TCRdb reanalysed the reads using MiXCR and keeps one entry per CDR3 protein. The data contain 900,000 to 950,000 distinct CDR3 sequences, roughly a third of them singletons. This specimen consisted of cultured CD8+ T cells from PBMCs, obtained from culture after CMV antigen stimulation. Receptors originate from a human donor in good health (CMV status not recorded). Some clones in this sample may be carry-over from other donors' samples.

This clonotype was detected only a few times. This chain joins TRBV12-3 or TRBV12-4 and TRBJ1-5; 7 nucleotides align to TRBD1. The ends lost 7 bases at V and 6 bases at J; junction bases unmatched: 6. CDR3 length: 13 amino acids. CDR3 in DNA: TGTGCCAGCACCAGGGGGGAGGTTCAGCCCCAGCATTTT. Its translation: CASTRGEVQPQHF.

The chain employs TRBV11-2 and TRBJ1-2; D is possibly TRBD1 (6 bases). Germline CDR1 SGHAT, CDR2 FQNNGV. The CDR3 loop spans 13 amino acids. V was pared by 6 bases and J by 0 bases, with 8 bases between. CDR3: CASSYRANYGYTF. The CDR3 bases are TGTGCCAGCAGTTACAGGGCTAACTATGGCTACACCTTC.

This chain joins TRBV20-1 and TRBJ2-2; 13 bases fit TRBD2. Germline lookup yields CDR1 DFQATT and CDR2 SNEGSKA (reference sequence). The J segment lost 7 bases and the V segment lost 5 bases, leaving 10 bases of the junction unmatched. The length of the CDR3 is 16 residues. CDR3 sequence reads: CSAPGLAGASSGELFF. The CDR3 DNA reads as TGCAGTGCTCCCGGACTAGCGGGGGCTTCTAGCGGGGAGCTGTTTTTT.

Concerning this clonotype itself: This may come from a read error, since a much larger clone is one base off. This chain connects TRBV7-6 to TRBJ2-7; D possibly corresponds to TRBD2 (5 bases). Germline V gene sequence: CDR1 SGHVS, CDR2 FNYEAQ. Trimming removed 7 bases at V and 2 bases at J, with 12 bases between. The CDR3 runs 13 residues. Here the CDR3 DNA reads TGTGCCAGCATAGGTGTGACTACCTACGAGCAGTACGTC. Its translation is CASIGVTTYEQYV.

The chain links TRBV20-1 to TRBJ1-6; a possible D gene is TRBD1 (5 bases). V was pared by 0 bases and J by 7 bases, with 22 bases between. Germline V gene sequence: CDR1 DFQATT, CDR2 SNEGSKA (reference sequence). The CDR3 contains 18 residues. CDR3 residues: CSARDLGDSGGRNSPLHF. CDR3 DNA: TGCAGTGCTAGAGATCTAGGGGATTCCGGGGGAAGAAATTCACCCCTCCACTTT.

This clonotype came up a few times. This chain joins TRBV7-4 and TRBJ1-1; D possibly corresponds to TRBD1 (5 bases). This CDR3 has 13 residues. Germline V gene sequence: CDR1 SGHVT, CDR2 SQSDAQ. Trimming took 6 bases from V and 2 from J, leaving 10 bases between them. The CDR3 is CASRPRDNTEAFF. CDR3 nucleotides: TGTGCCAGCAGACCACGGGACAACACTGAAGCTTTCTTT.

The chain carries TRBV5-6 and TRBJ1-1, with D possibly TRBD1 on 6 matching bases. Trimming cost V 4 bases and J 1 base, with 17 bases left between them. Germline V gene sequence: CDR1 SGHDT, CDR2 YYEEEE. This CDR3 has 16 residues. The CDR3 DNA is TGTGCCAGCAGCCCAGGGGCAGCCCCGGGGAACACTGAAGCTTTCTTT. As protein: CASSPGAAPGNTEAFF.

Written as DNA, the CDR3 is TGTGCCAGCAGCCCAGAACGGGAGACCCAGTACTTC. Its translation is CASSPERETQYF. The rearrangement uses TRBV7-9 and TRBJ2-5; D not certain. Per germline, CDR1 SEHNR and CDR2 FQNEAQ (reference sequence). Trimming removed 5 bases from V and 5 bases from J, with 9 bases in between. This CDR3 comprises 12 residues.

The chain joins TRBV27 to TRBJ2-1, with TRBD2 identical over 11 bases. This CDR3 region has 16 residues. J was trimmed by 4 bases and V by 5 bases; bases with no gene match: 7. Germline V gene sequence: CDR1 MNHEY, CDR2 SMNVEV (reference sequence). CDR3 amino acids: CASSATSGGLYNEQFF. In DNA form, the CDR3 reads TGTGCCAGCAGTGCTACTAGCGGGGGACTTTACAATGAGCAGTTCTTC.

About this clonotype: This clone may be a read error of a much larger clone one base away. The CDR3 carries no conserved terminal phenylalanine or tryptophan, so it likely arises from a read error. The chain recombines TRBV7-6 with TRBJ2-3, with a weak D call TRBD2 (7 bases). Germline V gene lookup returns CDR1 SGHVS and CDR2 FNYEAQ. The CDR3 sequence is 16 residues long. Trimming left V 7 bases short and J 1 base short, with 18 bases between. CDR3 in amino acids: CASTQRGGRGTDTQYS. CDR3 nucleotides: TGTGCCAGCACCCAGAGGGGGGGCCGAGGCACAGATACGCAGTATTCT.

This chain's CDR3 is CASSSFGTGGYLGDIQYF. The CDR3 DNA reads as TGTGCCAGCAGTTCCTTCGGGACAGGGGGCTATTTAGGTGACATTCAGTACTTC. V and J are TRBV6-6 and TRBJ2-4, with 12 nucleotides matching TRBD1. This CDR3 is 18 amino acids long. The trim removed 4 bases at V and 8 bases at J, leaving 15 bases unmatched. CDR1 is MNHNY, CDR2 SVGAGI, per germline (reference sequence).

This clonotype occurred many times. The chain's CDR3 is CASSLGSNSEAFF. DNA for the CDR3: TGTGCCAGCAGTTTGGGCAGCAATTCTGAAGCTTTCTTT. J is TRBJ1-1 and V is TRBV12-3 or TRBV12-4, with no clear D. Trimming took 3 bases from V and 6 from J, leaving 11 bases between them. The CDR3 covers 13 residues.

This clonotype occurred many times. The genes are TRBV12-3 or TRBV12-4 and TRBJ2-1; D possibly corresponds to TRBD1 (6 bases). This CDR3 spans 14 amino acids. V was clipped by 6 bases and J by 5 bases, with 14 bases between them. CDR3 DNA sequence: TGTGCCAGCAGCCACTGGGGGCAGAACAATGAGCAGTTCTTC. Its translation is CASSHWGQNNEQFF.

This clonotype was detected a few times. The chain recombines TRBV5-1 with TRBJ2-5, with 10 nucleotides matching TRBD2. Germline V gives CDR1 SGHRS, CDR2 YFSETQ. CDR3 size: 16 residues. V lost 1 base and J lost 1; bases outside the gene matches: 4. CDR3 DNA sequence: TGCGCCAGCAGCTTGTACCTAGCGGGGGCCCAAGAGACCCAGTACTTC. Its protein is CASSLYLAGAQETQYF.

The rearrangement links TRBV9 to TRBJ2-2, with a possible D match to TRBD2 (6 bases). This CDR3 is 16 amino acids long. Trimming removed 3 bases at V and 3 bases at J, with 15 bases between. Germline V gene data show CDR1 as SGDLS and CDR2 as YYNGEE. CDR3 sequence reads: CASSANTGDYTGELFF. The CDR3 DNA follows: TGTGCCAGCAGCGCTAACACGGGGGACTACACCGGGGAGCTGTTTTTT.

V usage is TRBV19 and J usage is TRBJ2-2, with D tentatively TRBD2 (5 bases). The CDR3 is made up of 14 amino acids. The V end was cut by 3 bases, the J end by 5 bases, with 10 bases between. Germline CDR1 is LNHDA and CDR2 is SQIVND (reference sequence). The CDR3 loop is CASSMRRSTGELFF. The CDR3 coding sequence is TGTGCCAGTAGTATGCGGAGGAGTACCGGGGAGCTGTTTTTT.

V is TRBV5-5 and J is TRBJ1-1; TRBD1 might be the D (5 bases). V was clipped by 6 bases and J by 4 bases, with 13 bases between them. Germline V gene data show CDR1 as SGHKS and CDR2 as YYEKEE (reference sequence). The CDR3 is 13 amino acids. The CDR3 region has the DNA TGTGCCAGCATATCGGGGGAGCTCACTGAAGCTTTCTTT. Amino acid sequence: CASISGELTEAFF.

The rearrangement uses TRBV4-3 and TRBJ2-3; 9 bases agree with TRBD1. The CDR3 has 17 amino acids. Looked up from germline, CDR1 is LGHNA and CDR2 is YSLEER. The V gene end was trimmed by 4 bases and the J gene end by 0 bases; junction bases not matched to a gene: 8. CDR3 in DNA: TGCGCCAGCAGCCTAACTCGGGACAGGGTCAGCACAGATACGCAGTATTTT. It encodes CASSLTRDRVSTDTQYF.

CDR3 nucleotide sequence: TGTGCCACCTCACCTTTCCCGGGACTATCCTACGAGCAGTACGTC. Encoded protein: CATSPFPGLSYEQYV. The genes are TRBV6-2 or TRBV6-3 and TRBJ2-7, with 7 bases lining up with TRBD2. The CDR3 length is 15 residues. Germline CDR1 reads MNHEY; CDR2 reads SVGEGT. V lost 10 bases and J lost 1; bases outside the gene matches: 13.

This clonotype has more than one count but fewer than ten. The chain's CDR3 is CASSGAPSEKLFF. CDR3 DNA sequence: TGTGCCAGCTCAGGGGCCCCCTCTGAAAAACTGTTTTTT. The chain recombines TRBV12-3 or TRBV12-4 with TRBJ1-4, with D possibly being TRBD1 (6 bases). V shed 8 bases and J shed 7 bases, with 14 bases lying between them. The CDR3 is 13 amino acids.

This clonotype was counted many times. V usage is TRBV5-1 and J usage is TRBJ1-1; 7 bases fit TRBD1. V lost 4 bases, J lost 3 bases, and 21 bases stayed unmatched. Germline CDR1 reads SGHRS; CDR2 reads YFSETQ. The CDR3 has 19 residues. The CDR3 region has the DNA TGCGCCAGCAGCCTCCGGATCCGGACAGGCCTTTTCCGATACACTGAAGCTTTCTTT. This sequence encodes CASSLRIRTGLFRYTEAFF. The full variable domain, rest sourced from reference TRBV5-1 and TRBJ1-1, is KAGVTQTPRYLIKTRGQQVTLSCSPISGHRSVSWYQQTPGQGLQFLFEYFSETQRNKGNFPGRFSGRQFSNSRSEMNVSTLELGDSALYLCASSLRIRTGLFRYTEAFFGQGTRLTVV.

This clonotype appeared once. This chain joins TRBV7-2 and TRBJ1-3; weak D call: TRBD1 (6 bases). The ends were cut back, 0 bases at V and 4 bases at J, with 13 bases in the middle. Germline loops: CDR1 SGHTA, CDR2 FQGNSA. CDR3 size: 16 residues. DNA of the CDR3: TGTGCCAGCAGCTTAGCTACAGGGTTCCGAGGAAACACCATATATTTT. Amino acids: CASSLATGFRGNTIYF. Complete variable domain (other parts from reference TRBV7-2 and TRBJ1-3): GAGVSQSPSNKVTEKGKDVELRCDPISGHTALYWYRQSLGQGLEFLIYFQGNSAPDKSGLPSDRFSAERTGGSVSTLTIQRTQQEDSAVYLCASSLATGFRGNTIYFGEGSWLTVV.

This clonotype was observed many times. The chain has TRBV7-9 and TRBJ1-1; 9 bases match TRBD1. Germline assignment: CDR1 SEHNR and CDR2 FQNEAQ (reference sequence). The CDR3 totals 17 residues. The trim removed 2 bases at V and 4 bases at J, leaving 11 bases unmatched. CDR3 in DNA: TGTGCCAGCAGCTTAAGATCCGGACAGGGGCTCGGCACTGAAGCTTTCTTT. Its protein product is CASSLRSGQGLGTEAFF. The full variable domain, completed using reference TRBV7-9 and TRBJ1-1, is DTGVSQNPRHKITKRGQNVTFRCDPISEHNRLYWYRQTLGQGPEFLTYFQNEAQLEKSRLLSDRFSAERPKGSFSTLEIQRTEQGDSAMYLCASSLRSGQGLGTEAFFGQGTRLTVV.

This clonotype was seen a handful of times. The DNA of the CDR3 is TGTCAAAGCCCCGGACTCCCTGGTATTGATACGCAGTATTTT. This encodes CQSPGLPGIDTQYF. The rearrangement joins TRBV5-4 to TRBJ2-3, with D possibly being TRBD2 (5 bases). This CDR3 comprises 14 residues. In germline, CDR1 is SGHNT, CDR2 YYREEE (reference sequence).

This clonotype appeared a few times. The rearrangement uses TRBV27 and TRBJ2-7; the D is unclear. Germline CDR1 and CDR2: MNHEY and SMNVEV (reference sequence). There are 14 residues in the CDR3. Deletions cut 2 bases from V and 0 bases from J, with 8 bases between. The CDR3 bases are TGTGCCAGCAGTTTAAACGCGGCCTCCTACGAGCAGTACTTC. Its translation is CASSLNAASYEQYF.

A word on this clonotype: A much larger clone sits a single nucleotide away, making a read error possible. The chain couples TRBV12-3 or TRBV12-4 to TRBJ1-5; 8 bases match TRBD1. The junction had 9 bases not matched to a gene; V was cut back by 5 bases and J by 9 bases. There are 14 residues in the CDR3. The CDR3 is CASSRGQGYPPQHF. DNA of the CDR3: TGTGCCAGCAGTAGAGGACAGGGCTATCCGCCCCAGCATTTT.

This clonotype was recorded at least ten times. This chain connects TRBV7-2 to TRBJ2-7; no clear D gene. V lost 5 bases, J lost 6 bases, and 14 bases lay in between. The CDR3 is 13 residues long. Germline-derived CDR1 and CDR2 are SGHTA and FQGNSA. CDR3 protein: CASSAYGSAEQYV. The CDR3 DNA sequence: TGTGCCAGCAGCGCCTATGGCAGCGCCGAGCAGTACGTC.

V is TRBV2 and J is TRBJ2-1; possible D gene TRBD1, 6 bases. This CDR3 is 15 amino acids long. Germline V gene data show CDR1 as SNHLY and CDR2 as FYNNEI. V was clipped by 8 bases and J by 5 bases, with 19 bases between them. CDR3 sequence (DNA): TGTGCCAGCCGACCAGGGGAAGGACCTAACAATGAGCAGTTCTTC. It encodes CASRPGEGPNNEQFF.